The clone carrying this T cell receptor (beta chain) has at least ten counts. This record belongs to a study of T cells in Graves' hyperthyroidism and ophthalmopathy. Authors of the study amplified TCR beta CDR3 regions from RNA transcripts. A first-round RT-PCR of the TCR CDR3 used the HTBI primer set. TCRdb processed the multiplex PCR reads anew with MiXCR; each CDR3 protein has one entry. The sample comprises some 690,000 distinct CDR3 sequences, roughly 17% of which are singletons, and around 15% rests with the top ten. The CDR3 spans 14 residues. V dropped 6 bases and J dropped 3; count of bases not matched to a gene: 7. CDR1 and CDR2 (germline): MNHNS, SASEGT.

V is TRBV6-1 and J is TRBJ2-7; 8 positions agree with TRBD1. The sequencing sample was made of blood. The TCR originated in a man aged 45-60 years with Graves' hyperthyroidism. In nucleotides, the CDR3 is TGTGCCAGCAGATACAGGGGGGTGGTCTACGAGCAGTACTTC. As protein: CASRYRGVVYEQYF.